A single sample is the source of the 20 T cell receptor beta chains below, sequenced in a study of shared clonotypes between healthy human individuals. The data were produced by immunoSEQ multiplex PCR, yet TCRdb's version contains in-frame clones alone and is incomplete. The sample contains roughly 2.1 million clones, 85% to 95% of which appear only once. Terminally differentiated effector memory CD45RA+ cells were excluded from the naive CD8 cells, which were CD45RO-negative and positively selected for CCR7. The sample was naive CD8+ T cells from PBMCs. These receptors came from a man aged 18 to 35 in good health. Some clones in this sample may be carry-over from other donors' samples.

As DNA, the CDR3 is TGTGCTAGCCTAGGTGGGGAGGTTAGCACAGATACGCAGTATTTT. Residues: CASLGGEVSTDTQYF. V usage is TRBV12-5 and J usage is TRBJ2-3, with D maybe TRBD2 (6 bases). Germline-derived CDR1 and CDR2 are LGHNT and FRNRAP. CDR3 length: 15 residues. V was clipped by 9 bases and J by 0 bases, with 16 bases between them.

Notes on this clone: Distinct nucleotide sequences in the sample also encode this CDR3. CDR3 region: CASSFPGGGNTIYF. As DNA, the CDR3 is TGTGCCAGCAGTTTTCCAGGGGGAGGAAACACCATATATTTT. The V call is TRBV28, the J call TRBJ1-3; 7 positions match TRBD1. The CDR3 runs 14 residues. V shed 3 bases, J shed 4 bases, and the junction held 3 bases outside the gene matches. The germline CDR1 and CDR2 sequences are MDHEN and SYDVKM. The full variable domain, in which reference TRBV28 and TRBJ1-3 provide the parts outside the CDR3, is DVKVTQSSRYLVKRTGEKVFLECVQDMDHENMFWYRQDPGLGLRLIYFSYDVKMKEKGDIPEGYSVSREKKERFSLILESASTNQTSMYLCASSFPGGGNTIYFGEGSWLTVV.

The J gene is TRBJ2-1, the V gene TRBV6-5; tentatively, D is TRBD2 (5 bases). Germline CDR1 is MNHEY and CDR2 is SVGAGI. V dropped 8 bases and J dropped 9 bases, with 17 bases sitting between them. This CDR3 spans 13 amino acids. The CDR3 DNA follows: TGTGCCAGCGCCTTTAACGGGATTGGTGAGCAGTTCTTC. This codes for CASAFNGIGEQFF.

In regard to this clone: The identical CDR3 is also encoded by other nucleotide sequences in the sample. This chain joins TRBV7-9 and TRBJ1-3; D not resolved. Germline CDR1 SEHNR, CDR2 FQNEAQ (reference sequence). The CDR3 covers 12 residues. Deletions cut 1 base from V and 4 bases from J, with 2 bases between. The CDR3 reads CASSLEGNTIYF. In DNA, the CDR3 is TGTGCCAGCAGCTTAGAGGGAAACACCATATATTTT.

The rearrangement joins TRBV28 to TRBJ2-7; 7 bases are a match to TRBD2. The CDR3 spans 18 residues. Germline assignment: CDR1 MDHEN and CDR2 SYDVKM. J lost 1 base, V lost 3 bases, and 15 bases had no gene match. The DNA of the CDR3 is TGTGCCAGCAGTTTGGTTCCGAGCCGGGACTACTTATCCTACGAGCAGTACTTC. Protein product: CASSLVPSRDYLSYEQYF. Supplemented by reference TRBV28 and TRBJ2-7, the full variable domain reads DVKVTQSSRYLVKRTGEKVFLECVQDMDHENMFWYRQDPGLGLRLIYFSYDVKMKEKGDIPEGYSVSREKKERFSLILESASTNQTSMYLCASSLVPSRDYLSYEQYFGPGTRLTVT.

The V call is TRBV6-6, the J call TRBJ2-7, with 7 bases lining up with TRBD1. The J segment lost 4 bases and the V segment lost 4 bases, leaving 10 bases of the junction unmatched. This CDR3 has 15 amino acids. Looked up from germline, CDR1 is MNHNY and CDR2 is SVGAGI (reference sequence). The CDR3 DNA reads TGTGCCAGCAGTTTCTACAGGGGTAATGGGTACGAGCAGTACTTC. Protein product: CASSFYRGNGYEQYF.

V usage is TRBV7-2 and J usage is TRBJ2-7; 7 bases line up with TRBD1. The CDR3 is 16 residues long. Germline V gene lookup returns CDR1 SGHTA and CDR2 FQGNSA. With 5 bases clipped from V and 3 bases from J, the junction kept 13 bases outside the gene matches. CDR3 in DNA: TGTGCCAGCAGCCCCAAGGGTCCGGGACAGAGCTACGAGCAGTACTTC. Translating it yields CASSPKGPGQSYEQYF.

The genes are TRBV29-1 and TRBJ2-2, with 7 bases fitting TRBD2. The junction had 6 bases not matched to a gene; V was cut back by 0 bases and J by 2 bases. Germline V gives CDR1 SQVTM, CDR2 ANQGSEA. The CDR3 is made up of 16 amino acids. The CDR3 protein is CSVEDLSGTNTGELFF. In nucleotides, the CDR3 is TGCAGCGTTGAAGATCTCAGCGGGACTAACACCGGGGAGCTGTTTTTT.

CDR3 sequence: CASSLVGHSRSYSNQPQHF. The CDR3 nucleotides read TGTGCCAGCAGTTTAGTTGGACATTCCCGGTCATATAGCAATCAGCCCCAGCATTTT. The chain couples TRBV28 to TRBJ1-5, with a possible D match to TRBD1 (5 bases). CDR1 is MDHEN and CDR2 is SYDVKM in the germline V gene. The V and J ends lost 2 bases and 0 bases respectively, with 20 bases between them. The CDR3 is 19 residues long.

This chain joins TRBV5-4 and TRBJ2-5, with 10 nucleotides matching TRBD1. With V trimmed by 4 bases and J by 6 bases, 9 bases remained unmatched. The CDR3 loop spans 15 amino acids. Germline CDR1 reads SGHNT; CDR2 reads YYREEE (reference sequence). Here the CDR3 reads CASSSPGQGIQTQYF. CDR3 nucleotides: TGTGCCAGCAGCAGCCCGGGACAGGGGATACAGACCCAGTACTTC.

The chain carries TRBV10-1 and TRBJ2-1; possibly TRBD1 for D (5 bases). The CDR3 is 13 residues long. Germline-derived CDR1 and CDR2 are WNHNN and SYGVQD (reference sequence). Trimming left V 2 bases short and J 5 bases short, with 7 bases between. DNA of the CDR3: TGCGCCAGCAGTGAGCTGACAGACAATGAGCAGTTCTTC. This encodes CASSELTDNEQFF.

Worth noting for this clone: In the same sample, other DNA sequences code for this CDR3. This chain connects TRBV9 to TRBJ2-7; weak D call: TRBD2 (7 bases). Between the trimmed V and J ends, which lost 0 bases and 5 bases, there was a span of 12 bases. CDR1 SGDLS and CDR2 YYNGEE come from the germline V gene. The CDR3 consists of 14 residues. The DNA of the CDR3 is TGTGCCAGCAGCGTAGCGGGGGGCGGCGACGAGCAGTACTTC. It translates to CASSVAGGGDEQYF.

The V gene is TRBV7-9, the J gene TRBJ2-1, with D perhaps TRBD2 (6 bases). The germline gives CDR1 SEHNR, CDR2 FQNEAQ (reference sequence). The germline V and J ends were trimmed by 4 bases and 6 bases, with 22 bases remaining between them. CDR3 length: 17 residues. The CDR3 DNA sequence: TGTGCCAGCAGCTCCCCACCGGGGGAAAGGGCCCGCAATGAGCAGTTCTTC. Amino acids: CASSSPPGERARNEQFF.

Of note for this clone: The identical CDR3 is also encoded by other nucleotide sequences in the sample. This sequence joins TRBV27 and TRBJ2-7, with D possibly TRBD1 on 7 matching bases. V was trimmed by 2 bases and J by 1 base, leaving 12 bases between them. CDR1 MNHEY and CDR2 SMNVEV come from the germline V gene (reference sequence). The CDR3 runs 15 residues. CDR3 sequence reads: CASSLGAGGSYEQYF. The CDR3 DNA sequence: TGTGCCAGCAGTTTAGGGGCAGGGGGGTCCTACGAGCAGTACTTC.

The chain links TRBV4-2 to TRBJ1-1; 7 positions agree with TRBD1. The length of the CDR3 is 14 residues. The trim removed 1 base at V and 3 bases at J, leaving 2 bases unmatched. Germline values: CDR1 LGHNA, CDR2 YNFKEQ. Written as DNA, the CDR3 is TGTGCCAGCAGCCAAGCTACAGGGGACACTGAAGCTTTCTTT. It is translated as CASSQATGDTEAFF.

The DNA for the CDR3 is TGTGCCAGCAGCGTAGGAACTAGTGGCCACAATGAGCAGTTCTTC. Encoded protein: CASSVGTSGHNEQFF. The chain employs TRBV9 and TRBJ2-1, with D maybe TRBD2 (5 bases). The CDR3 sequence is 15 residues long. Trimming cost V 0 bases and J 5 bases, with 12 bases left between them. Germline V lookup: CDR1 SGDLS, CDR2 YYNGEE. The full variable domain, with the rest looked up from reference TRBV9 and TRBJ2-1, is DSGVTQTPKHLITATGQRVTLRCSPRSGDLSVYWYQQSLDQGLQFLIQYYNGEERAKGNILERFSAQQFPDLHSELNLSSLELGDSALYFCASSVGTSGHNEQFFGPGTRLTVL.

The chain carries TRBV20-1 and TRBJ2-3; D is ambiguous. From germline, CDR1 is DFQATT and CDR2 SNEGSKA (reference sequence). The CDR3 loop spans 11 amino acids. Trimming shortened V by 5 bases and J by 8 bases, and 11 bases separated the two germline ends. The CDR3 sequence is CSALLPATQYF. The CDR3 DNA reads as TGCAGTGCTTTATTGCCCGCTACGCAGTATTTT.

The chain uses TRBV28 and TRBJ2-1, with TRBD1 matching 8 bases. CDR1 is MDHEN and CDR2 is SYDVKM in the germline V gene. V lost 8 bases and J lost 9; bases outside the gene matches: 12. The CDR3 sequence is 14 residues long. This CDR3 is CASHSGQAIGEQFF. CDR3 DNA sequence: TGTGCCAGCCACTCGGGACAGGCGATAGGTGAGCAGTTCTTC.

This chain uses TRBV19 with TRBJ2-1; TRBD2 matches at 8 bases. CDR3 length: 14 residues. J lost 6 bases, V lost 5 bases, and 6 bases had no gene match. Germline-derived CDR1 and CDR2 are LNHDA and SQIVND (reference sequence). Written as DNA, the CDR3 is TGTGCCAGTAGTGCGGGACTAGGGGCCAATGAGCAGTTCTTC. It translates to CASSAGLGANEQFF.

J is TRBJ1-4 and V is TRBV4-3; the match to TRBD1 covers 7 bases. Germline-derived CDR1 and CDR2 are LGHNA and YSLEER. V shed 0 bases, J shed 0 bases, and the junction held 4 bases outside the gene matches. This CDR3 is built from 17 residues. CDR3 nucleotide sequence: TGCGCCAGCAGCCAAGAGATCGGGACAGCAACTAATGAAAAACTGTTTTTT. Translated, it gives CASSQEIGTATNEKLFF.